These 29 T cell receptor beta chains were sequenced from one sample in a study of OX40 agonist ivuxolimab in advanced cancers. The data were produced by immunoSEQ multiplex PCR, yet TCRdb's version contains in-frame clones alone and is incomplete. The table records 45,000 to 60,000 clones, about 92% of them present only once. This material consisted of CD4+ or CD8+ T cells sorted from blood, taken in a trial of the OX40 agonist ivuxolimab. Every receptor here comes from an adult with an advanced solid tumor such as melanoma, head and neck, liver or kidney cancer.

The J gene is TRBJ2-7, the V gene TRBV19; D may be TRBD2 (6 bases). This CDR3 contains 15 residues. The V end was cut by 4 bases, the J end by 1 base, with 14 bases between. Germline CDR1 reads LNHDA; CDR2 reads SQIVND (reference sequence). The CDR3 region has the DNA TGTGCCAGTAGTACCCCCGCCGGGACTTCCTACGAGCAGTACTTC. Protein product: CASSTPAGTSYEQYF.

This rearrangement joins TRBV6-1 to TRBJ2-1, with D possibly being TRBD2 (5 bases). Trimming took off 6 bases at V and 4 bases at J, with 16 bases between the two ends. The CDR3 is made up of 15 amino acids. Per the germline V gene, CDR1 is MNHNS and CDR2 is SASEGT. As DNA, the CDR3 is TGTGCCAGCAGCGAGGACTTCTCAGCTTACAATGAGCAGTTCTTC. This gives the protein CASSEDFSAYNEQFF.

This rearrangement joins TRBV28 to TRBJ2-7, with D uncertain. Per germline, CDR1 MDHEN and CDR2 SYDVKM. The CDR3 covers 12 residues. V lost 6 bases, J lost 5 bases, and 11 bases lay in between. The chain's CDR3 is CASRGISNEQYF. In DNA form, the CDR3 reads TGTGCCAGCAGGGGGATCTCTAACGAGCAGTACTTC. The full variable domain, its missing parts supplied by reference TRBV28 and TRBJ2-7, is DVKVTQSSRYLVKRTGEKVFLECVQDMDHENMFWYRQDPGLGLRLIYFSYDVKMKEKGDIPEGYSVSREKKERFSLILESASTNQTSMYLCASRGISNEQYFGPGTRLTVT.

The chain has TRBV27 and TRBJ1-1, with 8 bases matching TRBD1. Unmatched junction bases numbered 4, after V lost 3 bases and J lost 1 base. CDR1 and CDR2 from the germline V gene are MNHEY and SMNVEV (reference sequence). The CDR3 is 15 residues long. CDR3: CASSFSGTGNTEAFF. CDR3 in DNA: TGTGCCAGCAGTTTTTCCGGGACAGGGAACACTGAAGCTTTCTTT.

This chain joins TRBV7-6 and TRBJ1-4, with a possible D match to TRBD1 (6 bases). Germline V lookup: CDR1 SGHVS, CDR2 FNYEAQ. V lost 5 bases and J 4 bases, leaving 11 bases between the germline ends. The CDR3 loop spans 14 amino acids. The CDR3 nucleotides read TGTGCCAGCAGCCAAGACAGGTTTAATGAAAAACTGTTTTTT. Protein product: CASSQDRFNEKLFF.

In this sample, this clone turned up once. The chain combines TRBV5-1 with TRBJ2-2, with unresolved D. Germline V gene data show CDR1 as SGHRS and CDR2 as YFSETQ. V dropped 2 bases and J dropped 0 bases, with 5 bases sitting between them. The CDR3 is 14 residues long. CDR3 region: CASSFTANTGELFF. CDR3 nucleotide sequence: TGCGCCAGCAGCTTTACAGCGAACACCGGGGAGCTGTTTTTT.

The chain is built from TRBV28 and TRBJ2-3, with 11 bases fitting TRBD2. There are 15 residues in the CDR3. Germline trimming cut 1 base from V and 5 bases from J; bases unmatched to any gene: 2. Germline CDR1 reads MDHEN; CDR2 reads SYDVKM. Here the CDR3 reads CASSLLAGGIDTQYF. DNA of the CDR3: TGTGCCAGCAGTTTATTAGCGGGAGGGATAGATACGCAGTATTTT.

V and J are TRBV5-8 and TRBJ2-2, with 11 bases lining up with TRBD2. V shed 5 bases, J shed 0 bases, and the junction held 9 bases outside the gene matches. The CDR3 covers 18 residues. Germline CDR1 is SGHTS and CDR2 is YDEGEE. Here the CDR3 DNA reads TGTGCCAGCAGGGTCCCGGGACTAGCGGTACCGAACACCGGGGAGCTGTTTTTT. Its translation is CASRVPGLAVPNTGELFF.

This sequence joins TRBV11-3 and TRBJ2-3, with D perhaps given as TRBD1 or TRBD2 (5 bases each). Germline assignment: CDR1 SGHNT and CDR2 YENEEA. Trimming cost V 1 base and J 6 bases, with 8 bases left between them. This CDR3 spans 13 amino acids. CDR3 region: CASSLVWDDTQYF. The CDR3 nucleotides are TGTGCCAGCAGCTTAGTGTGGGACGATACGCAGTATTTT.

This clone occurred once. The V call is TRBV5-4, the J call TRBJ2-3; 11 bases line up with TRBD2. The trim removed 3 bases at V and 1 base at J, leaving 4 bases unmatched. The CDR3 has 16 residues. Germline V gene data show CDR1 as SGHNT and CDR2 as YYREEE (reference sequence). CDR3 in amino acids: CASSSPGLAGTDTQYF. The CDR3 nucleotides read TGTGCCAGCAGCTCCCCGGGACTAGCGGGCACAGATACGCAGTATTTT.

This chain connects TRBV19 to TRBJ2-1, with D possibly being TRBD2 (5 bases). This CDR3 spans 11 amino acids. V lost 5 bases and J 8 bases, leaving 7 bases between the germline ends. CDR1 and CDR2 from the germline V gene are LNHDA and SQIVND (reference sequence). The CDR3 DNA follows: TGTGCCAGTAGTCTAGCAGATGAGCAGTTCTTC. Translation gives CASSLADEQFF.

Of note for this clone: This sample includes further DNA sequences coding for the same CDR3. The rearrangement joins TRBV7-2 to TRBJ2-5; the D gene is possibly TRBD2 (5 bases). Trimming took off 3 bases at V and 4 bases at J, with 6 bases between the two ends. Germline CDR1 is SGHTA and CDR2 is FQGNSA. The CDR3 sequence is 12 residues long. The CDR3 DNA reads TGTGCCAGCAGCTTGGCGGGAGAGACCCAGTACTTC. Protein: CASSLAGETQYF.

Written as DNA, the CDR3 is TGTGCCAGCAGCGACGGACGGGGTATCTACGAGCAGTACTTC. It encodes CASSDGRGIYEQYF. This chain joins TRBV7-9 and TRBJ2-7, with a weak D call TRBD2 (5 bases). CDR3 length equals 14 residues. Germline lookup yields CDR1 SEHNR and CDR2 FQNEAQ (reference sequence). V lost 5 bases and J 3 bases, leaving 14 bases between the germline ends.

CDR3 residues: CSAPGTDYNEQFF. In DNA form, the CDR3 reads TGCAGCGCCCCCGGGACGGACTACAATGAGCAGTTCTTC. V usage is TRBV29-1 and J usage is TRBJ2-1, with D possibly called TRBD1 or TRBD2 (5 bases each). The V and J ends lost 7 bases and 3 bases respectively, with 13 bases between them. The germline V gene has CDR1 SQVTM and CDR2 ANQGSEA. The length of the CDR3 is 13 residues.

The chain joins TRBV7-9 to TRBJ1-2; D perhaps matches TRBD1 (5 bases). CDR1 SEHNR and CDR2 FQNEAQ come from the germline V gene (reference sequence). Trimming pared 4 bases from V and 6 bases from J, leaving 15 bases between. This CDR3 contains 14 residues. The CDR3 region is CASSSQVVRDGYTF. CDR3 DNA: TGTGCCAGCAGCTCTCAGGTGGTCAGGGATGGCTACACCTTC.

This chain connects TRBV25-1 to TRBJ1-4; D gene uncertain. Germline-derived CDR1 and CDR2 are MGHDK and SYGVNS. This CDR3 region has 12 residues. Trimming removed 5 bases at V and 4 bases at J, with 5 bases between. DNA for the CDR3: TGTGCCAGCAGTCACAATAATGAAAAACTGTTTTTT. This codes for CASSHNNEKLFF. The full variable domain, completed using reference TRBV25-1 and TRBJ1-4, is EADIYQTPRYLVIGTGKKITLECSQTMGHDKMYWYQQDPGMELHLIHYSYGVNSTEKGDLSSESTVSRIRTEHFPLTLESARPSHTSQYLCASSHNNEKLFFGSGTQLSVL.

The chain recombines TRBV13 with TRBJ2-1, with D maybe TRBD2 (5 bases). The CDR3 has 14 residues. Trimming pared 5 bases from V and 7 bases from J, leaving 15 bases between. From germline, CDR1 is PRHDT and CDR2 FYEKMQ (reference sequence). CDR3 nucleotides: TGTGCCAGCAGCCCTCCCGGGAAACCGAATGAGCAGTTCTTC. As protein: CASSPPGKPNEQFF.

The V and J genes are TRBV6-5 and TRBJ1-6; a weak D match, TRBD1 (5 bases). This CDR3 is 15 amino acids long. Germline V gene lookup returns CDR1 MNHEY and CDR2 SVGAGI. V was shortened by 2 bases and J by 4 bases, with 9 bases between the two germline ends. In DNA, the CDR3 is TGTGCCAGCAGTTACACACAGGATTATAATTCACCCCTCCACTTT. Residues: CASSYTQDYNSPLHF.

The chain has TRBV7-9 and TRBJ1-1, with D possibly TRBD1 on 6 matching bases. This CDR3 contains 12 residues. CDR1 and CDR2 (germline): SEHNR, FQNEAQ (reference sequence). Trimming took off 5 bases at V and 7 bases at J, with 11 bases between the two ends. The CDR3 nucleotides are TGTGCCAGCAGCCAACAGGACAGTGAAGCTTTCTTT. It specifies CASSQQDSEAFF.

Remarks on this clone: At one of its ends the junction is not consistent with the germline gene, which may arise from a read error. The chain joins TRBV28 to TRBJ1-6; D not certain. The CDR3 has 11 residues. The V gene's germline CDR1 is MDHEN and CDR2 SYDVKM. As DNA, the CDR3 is TGTGCCAGCAGTTCAAGTACCGGCTTAAACTTT. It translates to CASSSSTGLNF.

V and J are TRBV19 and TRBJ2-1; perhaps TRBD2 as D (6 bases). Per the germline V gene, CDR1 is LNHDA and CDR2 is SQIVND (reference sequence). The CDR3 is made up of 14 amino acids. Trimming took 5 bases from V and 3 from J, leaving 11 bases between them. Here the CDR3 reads CASSWGGNYNEQFF. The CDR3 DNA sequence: TGTGCCAGTAGTTGGGGAGGAAACTACAATGAGCAGTTCTTC.

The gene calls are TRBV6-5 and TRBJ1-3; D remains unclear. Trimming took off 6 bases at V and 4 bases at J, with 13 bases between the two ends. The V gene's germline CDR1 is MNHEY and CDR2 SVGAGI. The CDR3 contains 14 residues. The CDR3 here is CASRPGVGGNTIYF. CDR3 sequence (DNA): TGTGCCAGCAGGCCCGGGGTGGGAGGAAACACCATATATTTT.

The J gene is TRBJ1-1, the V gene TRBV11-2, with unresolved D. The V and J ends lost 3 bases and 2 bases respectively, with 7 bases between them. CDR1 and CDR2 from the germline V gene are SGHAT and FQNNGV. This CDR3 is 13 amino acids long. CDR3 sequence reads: CASSFAGNTEAFF. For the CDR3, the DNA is TGTGCCAGCAGCTTCGCAGGAAACACTGAAGCTTTCTTT.

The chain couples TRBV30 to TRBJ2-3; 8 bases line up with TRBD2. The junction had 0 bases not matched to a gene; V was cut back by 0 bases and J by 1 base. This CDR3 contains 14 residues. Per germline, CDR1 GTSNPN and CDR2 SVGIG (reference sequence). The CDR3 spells CAWSVLAGTDTQYF. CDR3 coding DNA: TGTGCCTGGAGTGTACTAGCGGGCACAGATACGCAGTATTTT.

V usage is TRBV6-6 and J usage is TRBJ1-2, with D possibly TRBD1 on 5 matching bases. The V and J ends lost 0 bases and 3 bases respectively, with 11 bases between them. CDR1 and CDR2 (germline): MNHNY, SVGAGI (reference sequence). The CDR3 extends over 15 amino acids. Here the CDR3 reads CASSYSNRDDYGYTF. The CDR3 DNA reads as TGTGCCAGCAGTTACTCGAATAGGGACGACTATGGCTACACCTTC.

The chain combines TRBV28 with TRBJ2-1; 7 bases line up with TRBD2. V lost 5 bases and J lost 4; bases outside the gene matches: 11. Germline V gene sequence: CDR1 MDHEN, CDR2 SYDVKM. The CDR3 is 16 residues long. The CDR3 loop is CASSPRDYQKYNEQFF. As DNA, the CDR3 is TGTGCCAGCAGTCCTAGGGACTACCAAAAATACAATGAGCAGTTCTTC.

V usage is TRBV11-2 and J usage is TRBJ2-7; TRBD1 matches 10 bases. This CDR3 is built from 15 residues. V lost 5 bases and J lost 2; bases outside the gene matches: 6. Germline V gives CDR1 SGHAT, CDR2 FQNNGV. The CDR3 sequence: CASSGQGVGAYEQYV. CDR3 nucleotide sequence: TGTGCCAGCAGCGGACAGGGGGTTGGGGCCTACGAGCAGTACGTC.

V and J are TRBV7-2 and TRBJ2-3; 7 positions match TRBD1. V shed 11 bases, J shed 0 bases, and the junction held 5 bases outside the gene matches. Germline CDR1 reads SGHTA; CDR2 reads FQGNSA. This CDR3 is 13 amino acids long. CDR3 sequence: CAETGDSTDTQYF. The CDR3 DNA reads TGTGCCGAAACAGGGGATAGCACAGATACGCAGTATTTT.

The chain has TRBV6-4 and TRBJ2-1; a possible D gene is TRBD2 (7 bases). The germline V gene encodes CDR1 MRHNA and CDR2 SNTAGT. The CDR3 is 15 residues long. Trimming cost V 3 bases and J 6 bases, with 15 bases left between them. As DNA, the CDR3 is TGTGCCAGCAGTGAAACCGTAGGGGGGGGCAATGAGCAGTTCTTC. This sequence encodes CASSETVGGGNEQFF.